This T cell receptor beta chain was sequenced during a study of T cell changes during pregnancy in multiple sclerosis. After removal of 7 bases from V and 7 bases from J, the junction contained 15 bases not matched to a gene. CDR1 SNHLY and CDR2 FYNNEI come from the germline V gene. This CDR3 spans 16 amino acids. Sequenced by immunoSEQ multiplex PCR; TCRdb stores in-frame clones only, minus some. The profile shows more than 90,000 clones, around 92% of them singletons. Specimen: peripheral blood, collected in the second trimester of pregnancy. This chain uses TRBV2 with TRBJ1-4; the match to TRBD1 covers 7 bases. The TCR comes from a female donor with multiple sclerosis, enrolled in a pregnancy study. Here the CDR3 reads CASTLHTGAGGEKLFF. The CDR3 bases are TGTGCCAGCACGCTTCACACAGGGGCCGGAGGTGAAAAACTGTTTTTT.